This TCR beta chain was profiled in a study of tumor-infiltrating lymphocytes in primary liver carcinoma. Study as a whole: Each of the growths was stage T1-T3 N0M0, extending about 4.2 to 11 cm across.

This CDR3 spans 16 amino acids. V shed 4 bases and J shed 5 bases, with 20 bases lying between them. In germline, CDR1 is SEHNR, CDR2 FQNEAQ (reference sequence). Total RNA amounting to 450 to 550 ng was the source from which TCR beta cDNA was made with a constant-region primer. Slightly modified ARM-PCR, run as three nested multiplex PCR rounds, produced the TCR beta libraries. The first two PCR rounds, approximately 10 cycles each, used TRBV1-TRBV30 forward primers and a C-beta reverse primer. TCRdb recomputed calls from the multiplex PCR reads with MiXCR, one row per CDR3 protein. The sample has approximately 330,000 distinct CDR3 sequences, roughly two thirds seen once; the top ten hold about 6%. Findings and caveats of the study: Tumor region pairs outstripped tumor-adjacent and tumor-blood pairs in overlap.

Blood RNA originated from unsorted whole blood, with germline DNA additionally extracted. The study enrolled treatment-naive patients with chronic HBV infection. This clonotype was counted once. Its matching antigen is unknown. The sequenced sample was peripheral blood. The rearrangement uses TRBV7-9 and TRBJ2-5; maybe TRBD2 (5 bases). This TCR derives from a man aged 35-49 years with primary liver carcinoma and hepatitis B virus infection. This chain's CDR3 is CASSSYLSSFLETQYF. CDR3 nucleotides: TGTGCCAGCAGCTCCTATTTGTCTAGCTTCTTGGAGACCCAGTACTTC.